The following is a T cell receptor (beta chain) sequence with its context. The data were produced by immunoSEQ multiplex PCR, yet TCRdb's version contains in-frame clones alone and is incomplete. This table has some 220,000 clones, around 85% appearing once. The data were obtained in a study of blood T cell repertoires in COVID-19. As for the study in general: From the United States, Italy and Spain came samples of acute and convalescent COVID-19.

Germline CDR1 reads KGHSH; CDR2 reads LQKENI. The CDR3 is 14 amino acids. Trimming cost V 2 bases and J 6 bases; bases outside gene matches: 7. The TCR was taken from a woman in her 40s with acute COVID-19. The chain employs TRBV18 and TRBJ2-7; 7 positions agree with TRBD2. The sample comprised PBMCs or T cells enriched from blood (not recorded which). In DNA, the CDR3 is TGTGCCAGCTCACCAAATGCGGGAGTAGTCGAGCAGTACTTC. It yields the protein CASSPNAGVVEQYF.